One and the same sample provided the 28 T cell receptor beta chains below, sequenced in a study of blood T cell repertoires in COVID-19. The method was immunoSEQ multiplex PCR; TCRdb's version includes in-frame clones alone and lacks a portion of them. Altogether hundreds of thousands of clones are present, around 89% being singletons, with the ten largest covering 0.95% to 1.3%. Material: PBMCs or T cells enriched from blood (not recorded which). Receptor source: a young man who had recovered from COVID-19.

The gene calls are TRBV6-6 and TRBJ2-7; D is possibly TRBD2 (5 bases). Germline V gives CDR1 MNHNY, CDR2 SVGAGI (reference sequence). V dropped 2 bases and J dropped 3 bases, with 8 bases sitting between them. The CDR3 has 13 amino acids. The CDR3 sequence is CASSYLARYEQYF. The CDR3 nucleotides are TGTGCCAGCAGTTACCTAGCCCGCTACGAGCAGTACTTC.

This clone was observed once. The chain is built from TRBV9 and TRBJ2-1; no clear D gene. Germline assignment: CDR1 SGDLS and CDR2 YYNGEE. The CDR3 loop spans 14 amino acids. V gave up 4 bases and J gave up 6 bases, with 14 bases separating them. For the CDR3, the DNA is TGTGCCAGCAGCCCATATTATAGCAGCAATGAGCAGTTCTTC. Translated, it gives CASSPYYSSNEQFF.

The rearrangement links TRBV28 to TRBJ1-2, with 7 bases that match TRBD1. J was trimmed by 1 base and V by 2 bases; bases with no gene match: 16. The CDR3 is 19 amino acids. Germline values: CDR1 MDHEN, CDR2 SYDVKM. This chain's CDR3 is CASSLVTMRQGPINYGYTF. As DNA, the CDR3 is TGTGCCAGCAGTTTAGTTACAATGCGACAGGGTCCCATTAACTATGGCTACACCTTC.

This clone was counted a single time. This sequence joins TRBV12-3 or TRBV12-4 and TRBJ1-4; 7 nucleotides match TRBD1. V lost 3 bases to trimming and J lost 8 bases; unmatched junction nucleotides: 3. The CDR3 is made up of 13 amino acids. The CDR3 nucleotides read TGTGCCAGCAGTTTCGACAGGGTAGAAAAACTGTTTTTT. This gives the protein CASSFDRVEKLFF.

The CDR3 DNA reads as TGCAGCGTTGTTAGCGGAACTTACAATGAGCAGTTCTTC. Protein: CSVVSGTYNEQFF. The chain joins TRBV29-1 to TRBJ2-1, with a tentative D call TRBD2 (6 bases). Looked up from germline, CDR1 is SQVTM and CDR2 is ANQGSEA. V lost 4 bases, J lost 4 bases, and 11 bases lay in between. The CDR3 is 13 residues long.

J is TRBJ2-4 and V is TRBV19, with 10 bases aligning to TRBD2. Trimming removed 7 bases from V and 6 bases from J; junction bases left unmatched: 9. Looked up from germline, CDR1 is LNHDA and CDR2 is SQIVND (reference sequence). This CDR3 has 15 amino acids. CDR3 protein: CASTPPAGGRNIQYF. CDR3 nucleotides: TGTGCCAGTACCCCCCCAGCGGGAGGGCGAAACATTCAGTACTTC.

A single count supports this clone. The chain carries TRBV7-9 and TRBJ2-1, with D possibly matching TRBD1 (6 bases). Germline values: CDR1 SEHNR, CDR2 FQNEAQ (reference sequence). Trimming took 8 bases from V and 7 from J, leaving 9 bases between them. This CDR3 is 11 amino acids long. CDR3 DNA: TGTGCCAGCCTCAGGGGAAATGAGCAGTTCTTC. As protein: CASLRGNEQFF.

The rearrangement joins TRBV5-1 to TRBJ2-1, with TRBD2 matching 10 bases. CDR1 is SGHRS, CDR2 YFSETQ, per germline. Trimming took 1 base from V and 7 from J; bases not matched to a gene: 8. The CDR3 spans 16 residues. The CDR3 loop reads CASSLKSSGSGNEQFF. DNA for the CDR3: TGCGCCAGCAGCTTGAAGTCTAGCGGGAGTGGGAATGAGCAGTTCTTC.

V gene TRBV20-1 combines with J gene TRBJ2-5; 11 nucleotides match TRBD2. Germline CDR1 reads DFQATT; CDR2 reads SNEGSKA (reference sequence). The CDR3 loop spans 17 amino acids. V shed 3 bases and J 4 bases; nucleotides not matched to a gene: 13. The CDR3 spells CSASKLAGGRRGETQYF. The CDR3 DNA sequence: TGCAGTGCTAGTAAGCTAGCGGGAGGCCGTCGCGGAGAGACCCAGTACTTC.

The CDR3 DNA is TGCGCCAGCAGCTTGGCATCCTACAATGAGCAGTTCTTC. It codes for CASSLASYNEQFF. This chain links TRBV5-1 with TRBJ2-1, with no clear D. V lost 0 bases, J lost 1 base, and 2 bases lay in between. The germline V gene encodes CDR1 SGHRS and CDR2 YFSETQ. The CDR3 is 13 amino acids.

J is TRBJ1-4 and V is TRBV2; maybe TRBD1 (5 bases). The CDR3 runs 15 residues. V gave up 10 bases and J gave up 8 bases, with 23 bases separating them. Per the germline V gene, CDR1 is SNHLY and CDR2 is FYNNEI. CDR3 sequence: CANQRGGASDEKLFF. The DNA of the CDR3 is TGTGCCAACCAGAGGGGAGGCGCGTCTGACGAAAAACTGTTTTTT.

V and J are TRBV7-8 and TRBJ2-3, with 14 bases aligning to TRBD2. The CDR3 covers 16 residues. Trimming at V came to 5 bases and at J to 3 bases, leaving 4 bases not matched to a gene. Germline CDR1 and CDR2: SGHVS and FQNEAQ. The CDR3 sequence: CASSRTSGRLTDTQYF. CDR3 nucleotides: TGTGCCAGCAGCCGGACTAGCGGGAGGTTGACAGATACGCAGTATTTT.

The V call is TRBV29-1, the J call TRBJ2-1, with 9 bases aligning to TRBD2. Germline CDR1 and CDR2: SQVTM and ANQGSEA. The trim removed 6 bases at V and 9 bases at J, leaving 12 bases unmatched. This CDR3 spans 14 amino acids. CDR3 nucleotides: TGCAGCGTACCCTTAGCGGGAGTACAGGGTGAGCAGTTCTTC. This sequence encodes CSVPLAGVQGEQFF.

A word on this clone: Sequence at one end of the junction differs from germline and may be a read error. The V and J genes are TRBV4-1 and TRBJ1-2; D is possibly TRBD1 (6 bases). The CDR3 sequence is 12 residues long. Germline CDR1 MGHRA, CDR2 YSYEKL. The CDR3 DNA sequence: TGCGCCAGCAGCCACCAAGGCCGGGGACACCACTTC. Translation: CASSHQGRGHHF.

The chain uses TRBV11-1 and TRBJ2-1; D remains ambiguous. The CDR3 contains 12 residues. Germline V gene data show CDR1 as SGHAT and CDR2 as FQDESV (reference sequence). The ends were cut back, 3 bases at V and 4 bases at J, with 4 bases in the middle. As DNA, the CDR3 is TGTGCCAGCAGCTTTAGTTACAATGAGCAGTTCTTC. It codes for CASSFSYNEQFF.

This chain joins TRBV5-1 and TRBJ1-1; 8 bases agree with TRBD1. Germline CDR1 reads SGHRS; CDR2 reads YFSETQ. V shed 4 bases and J 3 bases; nucleotides not matched to a gene: 2. There are 13 residues in the CDR3. The CDR3 is CASSQTGDTEAFF. For the CDR3, the DNA is TGCGCCAGCAGCCAGACAGGGGACACTGAAGCTTTCTTT.

The chain uses TRBV4-2 and TRBJ2-1; D is ambiguous. The germline gives CDR1 LGHNA, CDR2 YNFKEQ. Deletions cut 0 bases from V and 5 bases from J, with 8 bases between. The CDR3 length is 14 residues. The CDR3 spells CASSQDREHNEQFF. The CDR3 nucleotides read TGTGCCAGCAGCCAAGATCGAGAACACAATGAGCAGTTCTTC.

This clone was picked up one time. The genes are TRBV5-1 and TRBJ2-2; no clear D gene. The germline V gene has CDR1 SGHRS and CDR2 YFSETQ. V dropped 2 bases and J dropped 0 bases, with 11 bases sitting between them. The CDR3 contains 16 residues. The CDR3 is CASSLKLASNTGELFF. Here the CDR3 DNA reads TGCGCCAGCAGCTTAAAGTTAGCCTCGAACACCGGGGAGCTGTTTTTT.

The chain employs TRBV3-1 (or the pseudogene TRBV3-2) and TRBJ2-1, with 13 bases aligning to TRBD2. Unmatched junction bases numbered 6, after V lost 3 bases and J lost 10 bases. Germline values: CDR1 LGHDT, CDR2 YNNKEL (reference sequence). The CDR3 has 15 amino acids. Here the CDR3 DNA reads TGTGCCAGCAGCCAGGAGGGACTAGCGGGACGGGAGCAGTTCTTC. Its translation is CASSQEGLAGREQFF.

The rearrangement joins TRBV4-2 to TRBJ2-2; 8 nucleotides match TRBD2. From germline, CDR1 is LGHNA and CDR2 YNFKEQ. There are 17 residues in the CDR3. V lost 6 bases and J lost 4; bases outside the gene matches: 13. This CDR3 is CASSRAGAAGVTGELFF. CDR3 nucleotides: TGTGCCAGCAGTCGGGCGGGGGCAGCGGGAGTCACCGGGGAGCTGTTTTTT.

The rearrangement links TRBV7-9 to TRBJ1-5; 11 nucleotides match TRBD1. This CDR3 spans 16 amino acids. CDR1 and CDR2 from the germline V gene are SEHNR and FQNEAQ (reference sequence). J was trimmed by 6 bases and V by 0 bases; bases with no gene match: 4. The CDR3 nucleotides read TGTGCCAGCAGCTTAGCCGGGACAGGGGGTATTCAGCCCCAGCATTTT. It specifies CASSLAGTGGIQPQHF.

V and J are TRBV4-1 and TRBJ1-3; D uncertain. The CDR3 length is 16 residues. Germline lookup yields CDR1 MGHRA and CDR2 YSYEKL. V was pared by 4 bases and J by 0 bases, with 13 bases between. The CDR3 sequence: CASSPSLGSSGNTIYF. CDR3 nucleotides: TGCGCCAGCAGCCCCTCCTTGGGGAGCTCTGGAAACACCATATATTTT.

The J gene is TRBJ2-7, the V gene TRBV3-1 (or the pseudogene TRBV3-2); D unresolved. CDR1 LGHDT and CDR2 YNNKEL come from the germline V gene (reference sequence). The ends were cut back, 0 bases at V and 7 bases at J, with 10 bases in the middle. This CDR3 is built from 13 residues. CDR3 coding DNA: TGTGCCAGCAGCCAAGATCGATTCGGGGAGCAGTACTTC. Translation gives CASSQDRFGEQYF.

The gene calls are TRBV6-5 and TRBJ2-7; 7 bases are shared with TRBD2. This CDR3 region has 14 residues. V trimming: 7 bases; J trimming: 7 bases; junction bases outside the gene matches: 13. Germline assignment: CDR1 MNHEY and CDR2 SVGAGI. As DNA, the CDR3 is TGTGCCAGCAACCCGGGAGGAGTTTCGGGGGAGCAGTACTTC. Protein: CASNPGGVSGEQYF.

This clone has more than one count but fewer than ten. The chain has TRBV28 and TRBJ1-5; no firm D call. Trimming shortened V by 3 bases and J by 9 bases, and 9 bases separated the two germline ends. The CDR3 length is 12 residues. Germline V CDR1 and CDR2: MDHEN, SYDVKM. The CDR3: CASSFRGGPQHF. As DNA, the CDR3 is TGTGCCAGCAGTTTTCGGGGAGGGCCCCAGCATTTT.

The gene calls are TRBV4-1 and TRBJ2-1; TRBD2 agrees at 7 bases. CDR1 is MGHRA and CDR2 is YSYEKL in the germline V gene. The CDR3 has 16 residues. After removal of 2 bases from V and 7 bases from J, the junction contained 11 bases not matched to a gene. The CDR3 sequence: CASSQITAGVGNEQFF. In DNA form, the CDR3 reads TGCGCCAGCAGCCAAATAACCGCGGGAGTCGGGAATGAGCAGTTCTTC.

The rearrangement joins TRBV7-9 to TRBJ2-7; no clear D gene. The CDR3 extends over 12 amino acids. Looked up from germline, CDR1 is SEHNR and CDR2 is FQNEAQ (reference sequence). The germline V and J ends were trimmed by 3 bases and 4 bases, with 7 bases remaining between them. This CDR3 is CASSLGTYEQYF. For the CDR3, the DNA is TGTGCCAGCAGCTTGGGCACATACGAGCAGTACTTC.

The genes are TRBV5-5 and TRBJ1-5; no clear D gene. CDR3 length equals 14 residues. Germline loops: CDR1 SGHKS, CDR2 YYEKEE (reference sequence). V shed 0 bases and J shed 3 bases, with 7 bases lying between them. CDR3 sequence reads: CASSLETANQPQHF. In DNA, the CDR3 is TGTGCCAGCAGCTTGGAAACAGCCAATCAGCCCCAGCATTTT.